The 30 T cell receptor beta chains presented below share a single source sample, sequenced in a study of PD-1 blockade in classical Hodgkin lymphoma. Each of the patients experienced relapse following autologous stem cell transplantation, and their brentuximab vedotin exposure differed. Clones were read by immunoSEQ multiplex PCR, and TCRdb kept only the in-frame ones, dropping some. The sample has about 97,000 clones; approximately 88% are singletons. The sample in question was peripheral blood mononuclear cells (PBMCs), obtained at baseline. The receptors were sampled from a human donor with classical Hodgkin lymphoma.

This clone was counted many times. This rearrangement joins TRBV19 to TRBJ2-7; D ambiguous. This CDR3 is 15 amino acids long. The germline CDR1 and CDR2 sequences are LNHDA and SQIVND (reference sequence). V dropped 7 bases and J dropped 0 bases, with 16 bases sitting between them. CDR3 DNA sequence: TGTGCCAGTATTACAGAAGGGTCCAGCTCCTACGAGCAGTACTTC. It encodes CASITEGSSSYEQYF.

CDR3 coding DNA: TGCAGCGTTCAGGCGAGCGAGAGGGCCGGTTCGGGGACAGATACGCAGTATTTT. This gives the protein CSVQASERAGSGTDTQYF. The V call is TRBV29-1, the J call TRBJ2-3; a weak D match, TRBD2 (5 bases). In germline, CDR1 is SQVTM, CDR2 ANQGSEA. The V and J ends lost 5 bases and 3 bases respectively, with 27 bases between them. The CDR3 consists of 18 residues.

The chain combines TRBV18 with TRBJ1-1; TRBD1 aligns across 11 bases. This CDR3 has 14 amino acids. Per germline, CDR1 KGHSH and CDR2 LQKENI. V was clipped by 5 bases and J by 4 bases; unmatched bases: 3. This CDR3 is CASSLGQGGTEAFF. CDR3 coding DNA: TGTGCCAGCTCATTGGGACAGGGGGGCACTGAAGCTTTCTTT.

The CDR3, as DNA: TGTGCCAGCAGCTTGCCGGCCGGGAGGGGGTCCTACAATGAGCAGTTCTTC. It yields the protein CASSLPAGRGSYNEQFF. The J gene is TRBJ2-1, the V gene TRBV5-4; 8 bases line up with TRBD2. The CDR3 consists of 17 residues. With 1 base clipped from V and 1 base from J, the junction kept 7 bases outside the gene matches. Germline V gives CDR1 SGHNT, CDR2 YYREEE (reference sequence).

The rearrangement joins TRBV5-1 to TRBJ1-1; D is unresolved. The germline CDR1 and CDR2 sequences are SGHRS and YFSETQ. V lost 0 bases to trimming and J lost 8 bases, with 17 bases between them. This CDR3 has 15 amino acids. CDR3 coding DNA: TGCGCCAGCAGCTTGGAAGTGGCATCGGTGAGGGAAGCTTTCTTT. This sequence encodes CASSLEVASVREAFF.

The chain carries TRBV6-5 and TRBJ2-3; D not certain. The CDR3 is made up of 16 amino acids. V lost 2 bases and J 0 bases, leaving 12 bases between the germline ends. CDR1 and CDR2 from the germline V gene are MNHEY and SVGAGI. The CDR3: CASSYLVQASTDTQYF. The CDR3, as DNA: TGTGCCAGCAGTTACCTTGTACAAGCTAGCACAGATACGCAGTATTTT.

This clone was counted a few times. The V gene is TRBV30, the J gene TRBJ1-2; a weak D match, TRBD1 (6 bases). CDR1 and CDR2 from the germline V gene are GTSNPN and SVGIG (reference sequence). The CDR3 totals 13 residues. Deletions cut 5 bases from V and 6 bases from J, with 16 bases between. The CDR3 bases are TGTGCCTGGGACCCACAGGGAATAAATGGCTACACCTTC. Its protein product is CAWDPQGINGYTF.

This sequence joins TRBV7-8 and TRBJ1-1; the D gene is possibly TRBD1 (5 bases). This CDR3 contains 14 residues. V was shortened by 5 bases and J by 8 bases, with 18 bases between the two germline ends. Per the germline V gene, CDR1 is SGHVS and CDR2 is FQNEAQ. CDR3 region: CASSLVNSRGEAFF. CDR3 nucleotide sequence: TGTGCCAGCAGCCTAGTTAACAGCCGGGGGGAAGCTTTCTTT.

The rearrangement links TRBV4-1 to TRBJ2-5; the D gene is possibly TRBD2 (5 bases). The CDR3 covers 17 residues. With 3 bases removed from V and 1 base from J, the gap between germline ends came to 18 bases. Germline CDR1 is MGHRA and CDR2 is YSYEKL. The CDR3 nucleotides are TGCGCCAGCAGCCATGAACCTCTGGGAGCGGTCCAAGAGACCCAGTACTTC. It yields the protein CASSHEPLGAVQETQYF.

The chain recombines TRBV29-1 with TRBJ2-3; 10 bases align to TRBD2. The germline gives CDR1 SQVTM, CDR2 ANQGSEA. This CDR3 spans 17 amino acids. V was pared by 3 bases and J by 2 bases, with 11 bases of the junction left unmatched. The CDR3 bases are TGCAGCGTTGATCAGACTAGCGGGCGCTTATACACAGATACGCAGTATTTT. It yields the protein CSVDQTSGRLYTDTQYF.

The V call is TRBV6-5, the J call TRBJ2-7, with D hard to call. Germline V gives CDR1 MNHEY, CDR2 SVGAGI. CDR3 length: 12 amino acids. V lost 0 bases and J lost 1, with 1 base in between. The DNA for the CDR3 is TGTGCCAGCAGTTACTCGTCCTACGAGCAGTACTTC. It yields the protein CASSYSSYEQYF.

The V call is TRBV18, the J call TRBJ2-3; the match to TRBD2 covers 13 bases. The trim removed 6 bases at V and 5 bases at J, leaving 5 bases unmatched. The germline CDR1 and CDR2 sequences are KGHSH and LQKENI. This CDR3 spans 15 amino acids. CDR3 DNA sequence: TGTGCCAGCTCTCGCGGACTAGCGGGAGAAGATACGCAGTATTTT. Translated: CASSRGLAGEDTQYF.

The J gene is TRBJ2-7, the V gene TRBV9, with 8 bases lining up with TRBD1. Trimming at V came to 4 bases and at J to 3 bases, leaving 6 bases not matched to a gene. The CDR3 totals 14 residues. The germline V gene has CDR1 SGDLS and CDR2 YYNGEE. The CDR3 nucleotides are TGTGCCAGCAGCCCGCGGACAGGGATCTACGAGCAGTACTTC. As protein: CASSPRTGIYEQYF.

The V call is TRBV27, the J call TRBJ1-2; 8 nucleotides match TRBD1. In germline, CDR1 is MNHEY, CDR2 SMNVEV (reference sequence). V lost 1 base, J lost 4 bases, and 11 bases stayed unmatched. This CDR3 is 17 amino acids long. The CDR3 DNA sequence: TGTGCCAGCAGTTTATTGCCCCGACAGGGGAGAGGCTATGGCTACACCTTC. This gives the protein CASSLLPRQGRGYGYTF.

V gene TRBV27 combines with J gene TRBJ2-2; tentatively, D is TRBD1 or TRBD2 (5 bases each). In germline, CDR1 is MNHEY, CDR2 SMNVEV (reference sequence). The ends were cut back, 6 bases at V and 0 bases at J, with 14 bases in the middle. CDR3 length equals 16 residues. The CDR3 sequence is CASRGVRGANTGELFF. CDR3 bases: TGTGCCAGCAGGGGGGTCCGCGGTGCGAACACCGGGGAGCTGTTTTTT.

This clone has only a few counts. The chain employs TRBV12-5 and TRBJ2-1, with no clear D. The germline CDR1 and CDR2 sequences are LGHNT and FRNRAP. With 2 bases removed from V and 7 bases from J, the gap between germline ends came to 0 bases. CDR3 length: 10 residues. This CDR3 reads CASGLNEQFF. Written as DNA, the CDR3 is TGTGCTAGTGGTTTGAATGAGCAGTTCTTC.

CDR3 coding DNA: TGTGCCAGTAGTATAACGGCACTAGCGGGAGGTTATGAGCAGTTCTTC. Translating it yields CASSITALAGGYEQFF. This chain uses TRBV19 with TRBJ2-1; the match to TRBD2 covers 12 bases. CDR1 and CDR2 from the germline V gene are LNHDA and SQIVND (reference sequence). The V segment lost 2 bases and the J segment 8 bases; nucleotides outside the gene matches: 7. This CDR3 is built from 16 residues.

This rearrangement joins TRBV7-3 to TRBJ2-7; D perhaps matches TRBD2 (5 bases). Trimming left V 2 bases short and J 6 bases short, with 11 bases between. The germline V gene encodes CDR1 SGHTA and CDR2 FQGTGA. The CDR3 extends over 13 amino acids. CDR3 DNA: TGTGCCAGCAGCTTACAGCGGACTTCCGAGCAGTACTTC. Its translation is CASSLQRTSEQYF.

The V call is TRBV10-3, the J call TRBJ2-1, with D perhaps matching TRBD2 (6 bases). The germline gives CDR1 ENHRY, CDR2 SYGVKD. The CDR3 is 12 residues long. The germline V and J ends were trimmed by 8 bases and 10 bases, with 15 bases remaining between them. In DNA, the CDR3 is TGTGCCATCGGCCCGCGCGGGGCAGAGCAGTTCTTC. This sequence encodes CAIGPRGAEQFF.

This chain connects TRBV7-9 to TRBJ2-1; the match to TRBD2 covers 12 bases. V shed 6 bases and J 8 bases; nucleotides not matched to a gene: 11. The CDR3 sequence is 16 residues long. CDR1 and CDR2 (germline): SEHNR, FQNEAQ (reference sequence). The DNA for the CDR3 is TGTGCCAGCAGTCCGGGATCTAGCGGGAGGGTCTATGAGCAGTTCTTC. Translated: CASSPGSSGRVYEQFF.

The chain uses TRBV5-1 and TRBJ1-3; no clear D. V was clipped by 3 bases and J by 0 bases, with 16 bases between them. The CDR3 is 17 amino acids. Germline V CDR1 and CDR2: SGHRS, YFSETQ. CDR3 DNA sequence: TGCGCCAGCAGCTCGGAGATCCAGACACCCTCTGGAAACACCATATATTTT. It is translated as CASSSEIQTPSGNTIYF.

V usage is TRBV6-6 and J usage is TRBJ1-2; D possibly corresponds to TRBD1 (6 bases). The CDR3 extends over 14 amino acids. CDR1 and CDR2 (germline): MNHNY, SVGAGI (reference sequence). The V and J ends lost 8 bases and 3 bases respectively, with 16 bases between them. The CDR3 nucleotides read TGTGCCAGCTGCGAACAGGGTGTCGACTATGGCTACACCTTC. This gives the protein CASCEQGVDYGYTF.

The chain combines TRBV4-2 with TRBJ2-5; 10 bases map to TRBD2. The V and J ends lost 4 bases and 5 bases, in that order; junction bases with no gene match: 10. This CDR3 has 16 amino acids. Per the germline V gene, CDR1 is LGHNA and CDR2 is YNFKEQ. CDR3 loop: CASSPARGSGRETQYF. The CDR3 DNA is TGTGCCAGCAGCCCTGCCCGGGGTAGCGGGAGGGAGACCCAGTACTTC.

This rearrangement joins TRBV10-3 to TRBJ2-7; 8 bases fit TRBD2. V shed 3 bases, J shed 6 bases, and the junction held 10 bases outside the gene matches. The CDR3 sequence is 15 residues long. Germline CDR1 is ENHRY and CDR2 is SYGVKD. This CDR3 reads CAISEMQRERAEQYF. For the CDR3, the DNA is TGTGCCATCAGTGAAATGCAGCGGGAGAGGGCCGAGCAGTACTTC.

The chain is built from TRBV5-4 and TRBJ2-3; D might be TRBD2 (7 bases). The length of the CDR3 is 17 residues. CDR1 and CDR2 (germline): SGHNT, YYREEE (reference sequence). V was clipped by 4 bases and J by 6 bases, with 24 bases between them. The CDR3 DNA sequence: TGTGCCAGCAGCCTGGACGGGGGGCGGGAGTCAGGTGATACGCAGTATTTT. Translation gives CASSLDGGRESGDTQYF. Looking up the rest from reference TRBV5-4 and TRBJ2-3 gives the full variable domain: ETGVTQSPTHLIKTRGQQVTLRCSSQSGHNTVSWYQQALGQGPQFIFQYYREEENGRGNFPPRFSGLQFPNYSSELNVNALELDDSALYLCASSLDGGRESGDTQYFGPGTRLTVL.

This chain uses TRBV18 with TRBJ1-2, with D perhaps matching TRBD1 (5 bases). The CDR3 contains 17 residues. The V end was cut by 4 bases, the J end by 7 bases, with 25 bases between. Germline-derived CDR1 and CDR2 are KGHSH and LQKENI. The CDR3 loop is CASSQTPAGGVKRGYTF. CDR3 bases: TGTGCCAGCTCACAAACCCCCGCTGGGGGGGTCAAGCGTGGCTACACCTTC.

In this sample, this clone turned up once. The chain joins TRBV28 to TRBJ1-2, with D unclear. The CDR3 sequence is 12 residues long. Looked up from germline, CDR1 is MDHEN and CDR2 is SYDVKM. V lost 6 bases and J lost 8, with 13 bases in between. CDR3 protein: CASSPPVVGYTF. The CDR3 DNA follows: TGTGCCAGCAGCCCCCCCGTGGTGGGCTACACCTTC.

This sequence joins TRBV9 and TRBJ1-3; D unclear. Germline values: CDR1 SGDLS, CDR2 YYNGEE. V dropped 0 bases and J dropped 0 bases, with 13 bases sitting between them. The CDR3 has 17 amino acids. The DNA of the CDR3 is TGTGCCAGCAGCGTAGTTTCGGGAACAATCTCTGGAAACACCATATATTTT. This gives the protein CASSVVSGTISGNTIYF.

This chain uses TRBV9 with TRBJ2-1; 8 nucleotides match TRBD2. Trimming took 4 bases from V and 8 from J; bases not matched to a gene: 8. Germline CDR1 is SGDLS and CDR2 is YYNGEE. This CDR3 comprises 14 residues. The CDR3 region has the DNA TGTGCCAGCAGCCAATTGGGGACTAGTTATGAGCAGTTCTTC. This codes for CASSQLGTSYEQFF.

J is TRBJ2-1 and V is TRBV6-1; D remains unclear. V was pared by 2 bases and J by 4 bases, with 21 bases between. CDR1 and CDR2 from the germline V gene are MNHNS and SASEGT. There are 18 residues in the CDR3. The CDR3 DNA sequence: TGTGCCAGCAGTGAATCCCCGGGCGGACCCCACCCGTACAATGAGCAGTTCTTC. Protein product: CASSESPGGPHPYNEQFF.